Sequencing of this T cell receptor (beta chain) was carried out in a study of CD8 T cells in ankylosing spondylitis. Points from the study as a whole: The authors reported significant enrichment of disease-linked clones in matched ankylosing spondylitis synovial fluid. Clones linked with disease were CD8+ and fairly uncommon in the peripheral blood. A TCR beta motif made of about 8 highly homologous variants seemed typical of ankylosing spondylitis blood.

Quantitative 5'-RACE with molecular barcodes was used to make the TCR beta libraries. One entry per CDR3 protein, called by TCRdb with MiXCR from the 5' RACE reads. Here the sample spans some 840,000 distinct CDR3 sequences, 10% to 15% being singletons. The germline CDR1 and CDR2 sequences are MDHEN and SYDVKM. This CDR3 region has 13 residues. After removal of 5 bases from V and 9 bases from J, the junction contained 5 bases not matched to a gene. This clonotype has ten or more counts. No antigen is known for it. The material sequenced was blood, either unsorted or a sorted T cell fraction (not recorded which). This receptor was identified in a male donor with ankylosing spondylitis. The chain recombines TRBV28 with TRBJ1-5; 9 bases align to TRBD1. The CDR3, as DNA: TGTGCCAGCAGTCTGGGACAGGGACCGCCCCAGCATTTT. It codes for CASSLGQGPPQHF.